This T cell receptor beta chain was identified during a study of blood T cell repertoires in COVID-19. Study details: The United States, Italy and Spain provided the acute and convalescent COVID-19 samples. PBMCs, B-cell-depleted T cells, or T cells were the source of the cDNA or gDNA that made up the material.

Looked up from germline, CDR1 is MNHEY and CDR2 is SMNVEV (reference sequence). The CDR3 contains 13 residues. Trimming took 6 bases from V and 5 from J, leaving 13 bases between them. TCRdb keeps only in-frame clones here, not all; method: immunoSEQ multiplex PCR. The sample includes approximately 190,000 clones, around 80% seen only once; the top ten take 13% to 15%. The sequencing sample was made of peripheral blood. This TCR came from a man in his thirties or forties with active or convalescent COVID-19. The chain uses TRBV27 and TRBJ1-1, with D possibly being TRBD1 (6 bases). The CDR3 region is CASRVQGSTEAFF. The CDR3 DNA is TGTGCCAGCAGGGTACAGGGTAGTACTGAAGCTTTCTTT.